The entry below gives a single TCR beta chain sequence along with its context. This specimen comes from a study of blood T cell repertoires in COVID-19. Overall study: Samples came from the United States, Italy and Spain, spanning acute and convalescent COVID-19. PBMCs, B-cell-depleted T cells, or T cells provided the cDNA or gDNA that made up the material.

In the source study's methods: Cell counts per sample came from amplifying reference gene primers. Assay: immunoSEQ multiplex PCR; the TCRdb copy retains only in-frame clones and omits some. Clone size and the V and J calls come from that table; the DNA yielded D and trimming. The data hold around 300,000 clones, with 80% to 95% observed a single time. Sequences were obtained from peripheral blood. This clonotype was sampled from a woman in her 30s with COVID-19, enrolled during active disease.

CDR3 coding DNA: TGTGCCAGCAGTTTAAATAGCGGGAGCAACAAAAACATTCAGTACTTC. It is translated as CASSLNSGSNKNIQYF. V gene TRBV6-5 combines with J gene TRBJ2-4, with 9 positions matching TRBD2. The CDR3 runs 16 residues. With 4 bases clipped from V and 3 bases from J, the junction kept 7 bases outside the gene matches. CDR1 and CDR2 (germline): MNHEY, SVGAGI.